This T cell receptor (beta chain) was found in a study of T cell repertoires in cytomegalovirus infection. This clonotype occurred a few times. The target antigen is unknown. Using its own MiXCR run on the reads, TCRdb lists one record per CDR3 protein. The data contain some 800,000 distinct CDR3 sequences, about 31% of them singletons. Trimming removed 6 bases from V and 0 bases from J; junction bases left unmatched: 4. The CDR3 covers 16 residues. Germline V gives CDR1 ENHRY, CDR2 SYGVKD. The specimen comprised cultured CD8+ T cells from PBMCs, sampled from culture after CMV antigen stimulation. This rearrangement joins TRBV10-3 to TRBJ1-3, with 11 bases lining up with TRBD1. The clonotype originates from a human donor in good health (CMV status not recorded). Some clones in this sample may be carry-over from other donors' samples. The CDR3 protein is CAIRTGTGGSGNTIYF. Here the CDR3 DNA reads TGTGCCATCAGGACCGGGACAGGGGGCTCTGGAAACACCATATATTTT.